The 9 T cell receptor beta chains reported below all come from one sample, sequenced in a study of molecular identifiers for immune sequencing clone quantification. TCRdb analysed the PCR reads with MiXCR anew, one entry per CDR3 protein. Of over 70,000 distinct CDR3 sequences in the sample, roughly 25% were seen once. The sample comprised naive CD8+ T cells from blood, with Jurkat cell RNA spiked in. Specified subset: FACS-sorted CD8+CD4-CCR7+CD45RA+ naive T cells. The receptor source for this set is a human donor in good health. Some libraries in this study had Jurkat cell RNA spiked in.

This clonotype occurred a few times. This chain links TRBV5-1 with TRBJ2-2; D remains unclear. V lost 4 bases, J lost 3 bases, and 7 bases lay in between. Per germline, CDR1 SGHRS and CDR2 YFSETQ. The CDR3 length is 13 residues. CDR3 sequence: CASSPSYTGELFF. The CDR3 DNA is TGCGCCAGCAGCCCCAGCTACACCGGGGAGCTGTTTTTT. Supplemented by reference TRBV5-1 and TRBJ2-2, the full variable domain reads KAGVTQTPRYLIKTRGQQVTLSCSPISGHRSVSWYQQTPGQGLQFLFEYFSETQRNKGNFPGRFSGRQFSNSRSEMNVSTLELGDSALYLCASSPSYTGELFFGEGSRLTVL.

This clonotype was recorded at least ten times. The rearrangement joins TRBV25-1 to TRBJ1-2, with D perhaps TRBD1 (5 bases). Germline V gene sequence: CDR1 MGHDK, CDR2 SYGVNS. V was trimmed by 3 bases and J by 4 bases, leaving 18 bases between them. The CDR3 loop spans 16 amino acids. The CDR3 DNA sequence: TGTGCCAGCAGTGATGACAGTACCCTTTTTTTCTATGGCTACACCTTC. It specifies CASSDDSTLFFYGYTF.

This clonotype was seen at least ten times. The chain joins TRBV20-1 to TRBJ2-7; no clear D. Trimming removed 7 bases at V and 0 bases at J, with 13 bases between. Germline values: CDR1 DFQATT, CDR2 SNEGSKA (reference sequence). The length of the CDR3 is 13 residues. CDR3 DNA: TGCAGTGTCCGCCGGCGGCTCTCCTACGAGCAGTACTTC. Translating gives CSVRRRLSYEQYF.

A word on this clonotype: A much more abundant neighbour one base away suggests this may be a read error. The rearrangement joins TRBV6-1 to TRBJ2-1, with D unclear. Germline V lookup: CDR1 MNHNS, CDR2 SASEGT. The CDR3 totals 11 residues. The CDR3 protein is CASRTNNEQLF. DNA of the CDR3: TGTGCCAGCAGGACAAACAATGAGCAGCTCTTC.

J is TRBJ2-7 and V is TRBV27; D call uncertain. The germline V and J ends were trimmed by 4 bases and 2 bases, with 9 bases remaining between them. Germline values: CDR1 MNHEY, CDR2 SMNVEV (reference sequence). The CDR3 loop spans 13 amino acids. The CDR3 reads CASSSARAYEQYF. CDR3 nucleotides: TGTGCCAGCAGTTCAGCCAGAGCCTACGAGCAGTACTTC.

CDR3 sequence reads: CSARGGTNEKLFF. DNA for the CDR3: TGCAGTGCTAGAGGCGGGACGAATGAAAAACTGTTTTTT. V and J are TRBV20-1 and TRBJ1-4; tentatively, D is TRBD1 (5 bases). Germline CDR1 is DFQATT and CDR2 is SNEGSKA (reference sequence). The V and J ends lost 1 base and 5 bases respectively, with 8 bases between them. This CDR3 is built from 13 residues.

There are many counts of this clonotype. The gene calls are TRBV9 and TRBJ1-1; unclear D gene. The CDR3 has 13 amino acids. Germline-derived CDR1 and CDR2 are SGDLS and YYNGEE. Trimming removed 0 bases at V and 8 bases at J, with 11 bases between. CDR3 loop: CASSVAWIGEAFF. The DNA of the CDR3 is TGTGCCAGCAGCGTAGCCTGGATCGGGGAAGCTTTCTTT.

The V call is TRBV10-3, the J call TRBJ2-3, with TRBD1 matching over 9 bases. CDR1 is ENHRY, CDR2 SYGVKD, per germline. This CDR3 is built from 15 residues. V gave up 6 bases and J gave up 0 bases; unmatched junction bases: 4. The CDR3 DNA is TGTGCCATCAGGGGACAGGGACTTAGCACAGATACGCAGTATTTT. Amino acids: CAIRGQGLSTDTQYF.

A few counts support this clonotype. The chain is built from TRBV19 and TRBJ2-2; D possibly corresponds to TRBD1 (5 bases). Trimming took off 5 bases at V and 2 bases at J, with 18 bases between the two ends. In germline, CDR1 is LNHDA, CDR2 SQIVND (reference sequence). The CDR3 contains 17 residues. The CDR3 reads CASSDPRDSTNTGELFF. In DNA, the CDR3 is TGTGCCAGTAGTGACCCTCGCGACAGCACTAACACCGGGGAGCTGTTTTTT.